This T cell receptor (beta chain) was obtained from a study of T cell repertoires in ileal Crohn's disease. As for the study in general: At surgery, 30% to 40% of patients smoked, with median disease duration 7.9 years. Surgery for a complication: stricturing in roughly 60%, penetrating in about 39%. Regarding the study as a whole: High-frequency clones were more common in sorted CD8 than CD4 cells. Active smokers at surgery had more clonal expansions than non-smokers.

This CDR3 spans 12 amino acids. Per germline, CDR1 LNHDA and CDR2 SQIVND (reference sequence). V was clipped by 5 bases and J by 8 bases, with 12 bases between them. This clone has more than one count but fewer than ten. Its antigen is not identified. Profiled with immunoSEQ multiplex PCR; TCRdb holds only in-frame clones, not every one. The sample records around 7,500 clones, 60% to 75% being singletons. The chain joins TRBV19 to TRBJ1-2, with D unclear. The sequenced material came from ileal tissue. The source of this sequence is an adult with Crohn's disease. CDR3 amino acids: CASSFVLGGYTF. In DNA, the CDR3 is TGTGCCAGTAGTTTCGTCCTGGGCGGCTACACCTTC.